This T cell receptor (beta chain) appears in the sequencing data of a study of long-term antiretroviral therapy in people with HIV. Samples were assayed with immunoSEQ v3.0 at survey level. The method was immunoSEQ multiplex PCR; TCRdb's version includes in-frame clones alone and lacks a portion of them. The table lists about 6,700 clones, approximately 69% of them singletons. V was clipped by 2 bases and J by 1 base, with 11 bases between them. Germline values: CDR1 MNHNS, CDR2 SASEGT. This CDR3 has 16 residues. The chain couples TRBV6-1 to TRBJ1-4; D possibly corresponds to TRBD1 (6 bases). This receptor was identified in a young man with HIV. The sample here was unsorted PBMCs, taken 0.1 years before starting antiretroviral therapy. CDR3: CASSEWYRETNEKLFF. The CDR3 DNA reads TGTGCCAGCAGTGAATGGTACAGGGAAACTAATGAAAAACTGTTTTTT.